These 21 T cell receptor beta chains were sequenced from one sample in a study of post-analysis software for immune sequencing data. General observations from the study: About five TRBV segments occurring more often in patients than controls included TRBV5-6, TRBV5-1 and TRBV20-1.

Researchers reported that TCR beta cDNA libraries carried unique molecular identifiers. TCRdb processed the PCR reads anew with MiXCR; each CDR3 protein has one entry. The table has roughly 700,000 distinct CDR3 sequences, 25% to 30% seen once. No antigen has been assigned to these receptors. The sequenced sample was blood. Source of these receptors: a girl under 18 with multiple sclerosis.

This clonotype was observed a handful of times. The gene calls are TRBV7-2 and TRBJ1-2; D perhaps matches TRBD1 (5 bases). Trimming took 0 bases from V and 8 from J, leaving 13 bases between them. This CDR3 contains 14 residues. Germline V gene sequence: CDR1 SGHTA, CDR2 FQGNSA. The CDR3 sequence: CASSLALKGRGYTF. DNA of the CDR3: TGTGCCAGCAGCTTAGCGCTAAAGGGGAGGGGCTACACCTTC.

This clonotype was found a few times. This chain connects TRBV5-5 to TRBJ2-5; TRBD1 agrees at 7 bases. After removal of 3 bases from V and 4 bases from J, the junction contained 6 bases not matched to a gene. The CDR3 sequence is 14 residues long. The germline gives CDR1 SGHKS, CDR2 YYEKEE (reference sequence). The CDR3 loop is CASSWSTGRETQYF. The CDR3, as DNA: TGTGCCAGCAGCTGGTCGACAGGGAGAGAGACCCAGTACTTC.

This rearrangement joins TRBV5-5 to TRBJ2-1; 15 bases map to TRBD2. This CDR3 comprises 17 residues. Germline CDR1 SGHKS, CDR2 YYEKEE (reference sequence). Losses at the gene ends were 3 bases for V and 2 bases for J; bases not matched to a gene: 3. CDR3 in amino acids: CASSYRTSGGAYNEQFF. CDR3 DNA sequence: TGTGCCAGCAGCTATCGGACTAGCGGGGGGGCCTACAATGAGCAGTTCTTC.

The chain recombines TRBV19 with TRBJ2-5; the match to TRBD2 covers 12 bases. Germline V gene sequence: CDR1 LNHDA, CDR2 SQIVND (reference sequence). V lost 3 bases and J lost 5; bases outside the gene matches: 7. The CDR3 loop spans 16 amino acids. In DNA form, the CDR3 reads TGTGCCAGTAGTATGAGACTAGCGGGAGTAGGCGAGACCCAGTACTTC. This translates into CASSMRLAGVGETQYF.

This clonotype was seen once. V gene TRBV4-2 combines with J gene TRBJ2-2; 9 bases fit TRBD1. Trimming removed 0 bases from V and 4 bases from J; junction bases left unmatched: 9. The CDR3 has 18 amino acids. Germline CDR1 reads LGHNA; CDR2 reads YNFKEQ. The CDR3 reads CASSQDLSGTGSTGELFF. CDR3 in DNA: TGTGCCAGCAGCCAAGATCTATCCGGGACAGGGAGCACCGGGGAGCTGTTTTTT.

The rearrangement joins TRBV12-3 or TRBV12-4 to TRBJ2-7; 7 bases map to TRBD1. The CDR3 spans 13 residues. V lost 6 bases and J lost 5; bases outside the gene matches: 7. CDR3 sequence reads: CASRGDRANEQYF. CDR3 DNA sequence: TGTGCCAGCAGGGGAGACAGGGCTAACGAGCAGTACTTC.

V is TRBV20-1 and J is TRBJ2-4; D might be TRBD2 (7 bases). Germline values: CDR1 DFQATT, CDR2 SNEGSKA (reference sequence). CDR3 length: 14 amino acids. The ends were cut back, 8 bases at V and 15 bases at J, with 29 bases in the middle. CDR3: CSPRGANRRETRYF. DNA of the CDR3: TGCAGTCCAAGGGGGGCAAACCGGCGGGAGACCCGGTACTTC.

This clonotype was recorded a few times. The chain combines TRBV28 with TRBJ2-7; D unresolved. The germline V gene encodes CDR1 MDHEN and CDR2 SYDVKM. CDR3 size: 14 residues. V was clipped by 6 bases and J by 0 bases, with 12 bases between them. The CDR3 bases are TGTGCCAGCAGACCTTTGGCAGACTCCTACGAGCAGTACTTC. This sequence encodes CASRPLADSYEQYF. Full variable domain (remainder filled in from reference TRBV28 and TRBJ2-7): DVKVTQSSRYLVKRTGEKVFLECVQDMDHENMFWYRQDPGLGLRLIYFSYDVKMKEKGDIPEGYSVSREKKERFSLILESASTNQTSMYLCASRPLADSYEQYFGPGTRLTVT.

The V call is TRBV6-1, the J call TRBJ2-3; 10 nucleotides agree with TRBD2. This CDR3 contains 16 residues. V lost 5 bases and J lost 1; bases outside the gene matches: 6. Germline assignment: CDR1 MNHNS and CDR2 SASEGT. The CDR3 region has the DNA TGTGCCAGCAGTCCTCTAGCGGGAGTGGGCACAGATACGCAGTATTTT. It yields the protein CASSPLAGVGTDTQYF.

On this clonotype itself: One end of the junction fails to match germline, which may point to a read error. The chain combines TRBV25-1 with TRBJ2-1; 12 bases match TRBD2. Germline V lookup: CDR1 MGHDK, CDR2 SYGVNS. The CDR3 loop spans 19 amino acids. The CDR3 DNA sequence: TGTGCCAGCAGTGAATTTGGTGCTAGCGGGAGGGGGTCCTACAGTGAGCAGTTCTTC. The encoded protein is CASSEFGASGRGSYSEQFF.

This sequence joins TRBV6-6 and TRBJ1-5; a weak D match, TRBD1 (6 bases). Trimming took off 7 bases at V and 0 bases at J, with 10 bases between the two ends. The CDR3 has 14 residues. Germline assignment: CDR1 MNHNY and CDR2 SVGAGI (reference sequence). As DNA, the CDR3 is TGTGCCAGCACAGACAGGTCTAGCAATCAGCCCCAGCATTTT. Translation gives CASTDRSSNQPQHF.

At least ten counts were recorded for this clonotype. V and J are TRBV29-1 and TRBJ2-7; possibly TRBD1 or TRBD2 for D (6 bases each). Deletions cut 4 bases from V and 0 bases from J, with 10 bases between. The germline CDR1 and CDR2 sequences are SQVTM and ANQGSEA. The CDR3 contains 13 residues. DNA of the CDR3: TGCAGCGTTGCTAGGGGGGACTCCTACGAGCAGTACTTC. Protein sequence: CSVARGDSYEQYF.

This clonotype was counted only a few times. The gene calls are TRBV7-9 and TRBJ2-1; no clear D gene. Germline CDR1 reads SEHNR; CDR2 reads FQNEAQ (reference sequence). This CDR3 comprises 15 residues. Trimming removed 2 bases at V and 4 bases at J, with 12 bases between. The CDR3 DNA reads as TGTGCCAGCAGCTTATCATCGAGAGCTTACAATGAGCAGTTCTTC. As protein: CASSLSSRAYNEQFF.

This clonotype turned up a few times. CDR3 bases: TGCGCCAGCAGCCAAAGACCGGGCCAAGAGACCCAGTACTTC. The encoded protein is CASSQRPGQETQYF. The rearrangement links TRBV4-1 to TRBJ2-5; no clear D. This CDR3 has 14 residues. CDR1 is MGHRA and CDR2 is YSYEKL in the germline V gene. V gave up 2 bases and J gave up 1 base, with 8 bases separating them.

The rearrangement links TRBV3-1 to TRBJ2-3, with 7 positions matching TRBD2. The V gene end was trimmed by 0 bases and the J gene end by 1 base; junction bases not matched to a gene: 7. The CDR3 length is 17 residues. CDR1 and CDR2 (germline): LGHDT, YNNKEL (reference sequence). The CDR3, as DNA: TGTGCCAGCAGCCAAGAATGGGAGGGGCCGGGCACAGATACGCAGTATTTT. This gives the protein CASSQEWEGPGTDTQYF.

CDR3 DNA sequence: TGTGCCAGCAGTTACTTGGGGGGCATTGAAAAACTGTTTTTT. Protein product: CASSYLGGIEKLFF. The chain is built from TRBV6-6 and TRBJ1-4, with a tentative D call TRBD1 (6 bases). Trimming removed 1 base from V and 7 bases from J, with 10 bases in between. The V gene's germline CDR1 is MNHNY and CDR2 SVGAGI (reference sequence). CDR3 length: 14 residues.

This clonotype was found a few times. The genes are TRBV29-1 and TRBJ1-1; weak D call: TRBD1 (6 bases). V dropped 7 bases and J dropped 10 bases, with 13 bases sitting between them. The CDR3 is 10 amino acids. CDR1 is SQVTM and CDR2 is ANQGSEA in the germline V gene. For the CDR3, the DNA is TGCAGCGCCGGAGGGGGTCGAGCTTTCTTT. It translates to CSAGGGRAFF.

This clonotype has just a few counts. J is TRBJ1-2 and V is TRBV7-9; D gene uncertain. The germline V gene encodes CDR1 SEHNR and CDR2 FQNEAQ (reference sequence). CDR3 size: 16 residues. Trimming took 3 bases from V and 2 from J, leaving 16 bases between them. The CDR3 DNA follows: TGTGCCAGCAGCTTGGGAACGAGGAAACCCAACTATGGCTACACCTTC. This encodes CASSLGTRKPNYGYTF.

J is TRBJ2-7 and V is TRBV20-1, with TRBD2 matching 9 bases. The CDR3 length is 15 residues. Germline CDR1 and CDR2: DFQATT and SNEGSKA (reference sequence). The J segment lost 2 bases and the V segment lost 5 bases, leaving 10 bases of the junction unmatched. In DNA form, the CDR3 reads TGCAGTGCTCCCACGACTAGCGGCCTAACCTACGAGCAGTACTTC. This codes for CSAPTTSGLTYEQYF.

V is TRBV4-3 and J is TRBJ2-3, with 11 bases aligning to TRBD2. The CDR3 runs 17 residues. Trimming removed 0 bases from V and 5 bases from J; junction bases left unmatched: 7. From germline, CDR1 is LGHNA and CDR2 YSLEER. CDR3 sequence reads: CASSQDASGRLVDTQYF. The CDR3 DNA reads TGCGCCAGCAGCCAAGATGCTAGCGGGAGGCTCGTAGATACGCAGTATTTT.

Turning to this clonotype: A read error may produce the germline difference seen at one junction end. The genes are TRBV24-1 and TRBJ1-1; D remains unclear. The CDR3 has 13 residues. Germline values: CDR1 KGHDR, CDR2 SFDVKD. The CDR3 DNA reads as TGTGCCACCAGGGATTTGCGTGGGTTTGAAGCTTTCTTT. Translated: CATRDLRGFEAFF.